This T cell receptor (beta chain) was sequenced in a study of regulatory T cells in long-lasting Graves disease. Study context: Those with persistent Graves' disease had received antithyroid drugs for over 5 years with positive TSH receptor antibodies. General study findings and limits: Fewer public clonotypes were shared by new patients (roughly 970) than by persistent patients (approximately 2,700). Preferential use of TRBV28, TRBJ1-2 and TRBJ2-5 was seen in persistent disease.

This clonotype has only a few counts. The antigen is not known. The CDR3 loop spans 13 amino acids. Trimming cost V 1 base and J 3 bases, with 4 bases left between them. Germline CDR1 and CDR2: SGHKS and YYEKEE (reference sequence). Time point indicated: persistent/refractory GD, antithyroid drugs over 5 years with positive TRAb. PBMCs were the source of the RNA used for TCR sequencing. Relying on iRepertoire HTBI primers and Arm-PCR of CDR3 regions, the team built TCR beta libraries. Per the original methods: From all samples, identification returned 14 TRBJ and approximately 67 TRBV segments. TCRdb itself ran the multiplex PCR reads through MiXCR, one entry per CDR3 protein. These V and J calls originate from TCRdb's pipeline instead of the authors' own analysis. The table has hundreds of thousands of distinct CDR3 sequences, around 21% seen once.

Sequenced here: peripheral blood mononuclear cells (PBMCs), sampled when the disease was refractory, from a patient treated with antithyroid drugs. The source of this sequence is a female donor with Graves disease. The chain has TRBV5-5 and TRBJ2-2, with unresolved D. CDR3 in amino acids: CASSLTYTGELFF. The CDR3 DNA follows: TGTGCCAGCAGCTTGACCTACACCGGGGAGCTGTTTTTT.